Listed below are T cell receptor beta chains from one sample, sequenced in a study of T cell repertoires in cytomegalovirus infection. No antigen is known for these receptors. TCRdb called the reads again in MiXCR, with one record for every CDR3 protein. Of around 770,000 distinct CDR3 sequences detected, around 29% appear once; the ten largest clones hold 13%. The starting material was cultured CD8+ T cells from PBMCs, obtained from culture after CMV antigen stimulation. These receptors all come from a human donor in good health (CMV status not recorded). Some clones in this sample may be carry-over from other donors' samples. The conserved cysteine and the conserved F or W are not part of the CDR3 here. Fields, in order: V gene, J gene, CDR3 protein.

>TRBV28|TRBJ1-6
ASKPTGTAYNSPLH
>TRBV28|TRBJ2-1
ASRQRRGNYNEQF
>TRBV2|TRBJ2-1
ASRGFPTNEQF
>TRBV27|TRBJ2-1
ASTHGGASGGRNEQF
>TRBV7-6|TRBJ1-5
ASSLGARGHRNQPQH
>TRBV4-2|TRBJ2-3
ASSQPGQGTDTQY
>TRBV12-3/TRBV12-4|TRBJ2-5
ASSSVLQETQY
>TRBV12-3/TRBV12-4|TRBJ1-1
ASSQDRHEAF
>TRBV19|TRBJ2-1
ASSSGTGTYNEQF
>TRBV9|TRBJ2-5
ASSVGTSRGEETQY
>TRBV5-1|TRBJ2-5
ASSSNYGTGITRGLQETQY
>TRBV6-5|TRBJ2-3
ASSPDIDTQY
>TRBV7-8|TRBJ1-6
VSSGPNSPLH
>TRBV10-3|TRBJ1-2
AISESQFLQGANYGYT
>TRBV28|TRBJ1-5
ASSTGGSQPQH
>TRBV7-2|TRBJ2-1
ASSFRSGEQF
>TRBV19|TRBJ1-5
ASSMALLTAQPQH
>TRBV9|TRBJ2-2
ASSLHHPLDTGELF
>TRBV18|TRBJ2-7
ASSPPWQPGIHEQY
>TRBV7-6|TRBJ2-1
ASSHLGEQF
>TRBV27|TRBJ1-1
ASSPGTDSEAF
>TRBV10-3|TRBJ2-3
AISGPGGDSADTQY
>TRBV10-3|TRBJ2-3
ATWTSGPDTQY
>TRBV5-8|TRBJ1-1
ASSPWGRGLDTMNTEAF
>TRBV7-9|TRBJ2-1
ASSYRGEYNEQF
>TRBV5-6|TRBJ2-1
ASSLGSSNEQF
>TRBV7-6|TRBJ1-1
ASSPPTGDTEAF
>TRBV12-3/TRBV12-4|TRBJ1-2
ASTLDRGRSGYT
>TRBV9|TRBJ2-2
ASGGDNTGELF
>TRBV20-1|TRBJ1-5
SARDQGARVVPQH
>TRBV11-2|TRBJ2-3
ASSLLAGGYIIQY
>TRBV7-6|TRBJ1-1
ASSSPTGKDTEAF
>TRBV7-6|TRBJ2-5
ASSYTPLAQETQY
>TRBV6-2/TRBV6-3|TRBJ2-3
ASSSGTWQY